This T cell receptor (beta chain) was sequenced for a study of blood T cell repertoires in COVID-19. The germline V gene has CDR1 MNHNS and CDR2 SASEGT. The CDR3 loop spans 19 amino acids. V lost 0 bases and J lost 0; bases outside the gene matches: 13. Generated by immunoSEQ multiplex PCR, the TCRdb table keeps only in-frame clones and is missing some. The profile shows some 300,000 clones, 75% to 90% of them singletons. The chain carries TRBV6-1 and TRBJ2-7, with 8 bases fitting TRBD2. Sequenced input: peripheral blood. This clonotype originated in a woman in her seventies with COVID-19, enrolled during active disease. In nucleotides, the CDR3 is TGTGCCAGCAGTGAAGCGCTTCGGGGGGGGCGACTCAGCTCCTACGAGCAGTACTTC. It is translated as CASSEALRGGRLSSYEQYF.